The source of this TCR beta chain is a study of T cell responses to AZD1222 COVID-19 vaccine. Study findings and constraints: It was only 6 or 7 AZD1222 recipients who were seropositive at baseline. White British people made up most donors, females outnumbered males, and clonal diversity was possibly underestimated. Once two AZD1222 doses were given, Spike-specific TCR breadth and depth went up.

Produced via immunoSEQ multiplex PCR; TCRdb's table is partial and in-frame only. This table has around 210,000 clones, approximately 94% appearing once. Germline CDR1 is MRHNA and CDR2 is SNTAGT. The CDR3 runs to 13 residues. The V gene end was trimmed by 5 bases and the J gene end by 4 bases; junction bases not matched to a gene: 4. This clone appeared a few times. Its antigen is still unknown. The chain uses TRBV6-4 and TRBJ1-2, with 7 bases fitting TRBD1. The source of this sequence is an adult who received the MenACWY meningococcal vaccine as a control. Source: peripheral blood, taken 28 days after the second dose of the MenACWY control vaccine. The CDR3 DNA is TGTGCCAGCAGTCCGACAGGGATCTATGGCTACACCTTC. It translates to CASSPTGIYGYTF.